This T cell receptor (beta chain) stems from a study of identical twins. Findings and caveats of the study: In beta out-of-frame sequences, the excess sharing between twins was weaker.

As concerns this clonotype: Its antigen is not known.

Germline V gene lookup returns CDR1 MDHEN and CDR2 SYDVKM. V shed 2 bases and J 6 bases; nucleotides not matched to a gene: 6. CDR3 size: 16 residues. Each CDR3 protein gets one entry after TCRdb re-called the 5' RACE reads with MiXCR. The data show hundreds of thousands of distinct CDR3 sequences, around 6.8% seen once. The sample was also linked to a second study, of yellow fever vaccine responses in identical twins. Per that paper: Twins' vaccine T cell responses reportedly seemed partly convergent and partly personalized.

This TCR derives from a woman aged 18 to 35 in good health. The rearrangement links TRBV28 to TRBJ2-1, with TRBD2 matching 11 bases. The specimen sequenced was memory (CD45RO+) T cells sorted from blood. In nucleotides, the CDR3 is TGTGCCAGCAGTTTAGTAGCGGGGGGGCTTTTCAATGAGCAGTTCTTC. This encodes CASSLVAGGLFNEQFF. Complete variable domain (other parts from reference TRBV28 and TRBJ2-1): DVKVTQSSRYLVKRTGEKVFLECVQDMDHENMFWYRQDPGLGLRLIYFSYDVKMKEKGDIPEGYSVSREKKERFSLILESASTNQTSMYLCASSLVAGGLFNEQFFGPGTRLTVL.